This T cell receptor (beta chain) is from a study of cytomegalovirus exposure and HLA in healthy donors. Data came from immunoSEQ multiplex PCR; TCRdb stores just in-frame clones and leaves some out. Found here are about 110,000 clones, approximately 90% of them singletons; the top ten hold about 1.5%. With 4 bases clipped from V and 0 bases from J, the junction kept 6 bases outside the gene matches. This CDR3 has 15 amino acids. Germline lookup yields CDR1 SGHRS and CDR2 YFSETQ. The sequence derives from a woman aged 25 to 39 in good health and CMV-seropositive. This chain connects TRBV5-1 to TRBJ2-7; 8 bases are a match to TRBD1. The sequenced sample consisted of PBMCs. The CDR3 nucleotides are TGCGCCAGCAGCGGAGACAGGGGTGTCTCCTACGAGCAGTACTTC. It yields the protein CASSGDRGVSYEQYF.